A selection of T cell receptor beta chains follows, all from one sample in a study of CD4 T cells in relation to SARS-CoV-2 and coronaviruses. Generated by immunoSEQ multiplex PCR, the TCRdb table keeps only in-frame clones and is missing some. Of about 56,000 clones detected, just over 90% appear once; the ten largest clones hold roughly 0.39%. Sequenced input: naive CD4+ T cells from PBMCs. The receptors stem from an adult with COVID-19. Both conserved end residues are part of each CDR3. A D gene is named only where the DNA matches it firmly. Only some rows state a clone size, as once, few, many or a class for expanded clones.

size: -
D: -
V: TRBV6-2/TRBV6-3
J: TRBJ2-7
CDR3: CASSYASLVGGEQYF
DNA: TGTGCCAGCAGTTACGCCTCACTAGTCGGGGGCGAGCAGTACTTC

size: -
D: TRBD1
V: TRBV24-1
J: TRBJ2-3
CDR3: CATSDYYRGGTDTQYF
DNA: TGTGCCACCAGTGATTACTACAGGGGCGGCACAGATACGCAGTATTTT

size: -
D: TRBD1
V: TRBV7-9
J: TRBJ2-5
CDR3: CASSLAPGQRVTETQYF
DNA: TGTGCCAGCAGCTTAGCCCCGGGACAGCGCGTCACAGAGACCCAGTACTTC

size: -
D: TRBD1
V: TRBV5-4
J: TRBJ2-7
CDR3: CASSGWTGGVTYEQYF
DNA: TGTGCCAGCAGCGGATGGACAGGGGGAGTCACCTACGAGCAGTACTTC

size: -
D: -
V: TRBV27
J: TRBJ2-1
CDR3: CASSSPLKSNEQFF
DNA: TGTGCCAGCAGTTCCCCCCTCAAATCGAATGAGCAGTTCTTC

size: -
D: TRBD2
V: TRBV3-1/TRBV3-2
J: TRBJ2-5
CDR3: CASSQVSGGRETQYF
DNA: TGTGCCAGCAGCCAAGTTTCGGGGGGTAGGGAGACCCAGTACTTC

size: once
D: -
V: TRBV6-5
J: TRBJ2-7
CDR3: CASTQTGEREDF
DNA: TGTGCCAGCACCCAAACGGGGGAGCGAGAGGACTTC

size: -
D: -
V: TRBV7-9
J: TRBJ2-3
CDR3: CASSLAWDSTDTQYF
DNA: TGTGCCAGCAGCTTAGCTTGGGACAGCACAGATACGCAGTATTTT

size: -
D: TRBD1
V: TRBV30
J: TRBJ2-7
CDR3: CAWAPNRGPYEQYF
DNA: TGTGCCTGGGCCCCGAATAGGGGGCCCTACGAGCAGTACTTC

size: once
D: -
V: TRBV30
J: TRBJ2-5
CDR3: CAWSSMSVRVGETQYF
DNA: TGTGCCTGGAGTTCTATGTCGGTGAGGGTCGGGGAGACCCAGTACTTC

size: -
D: -
V: TRBV6-5
J: TRBJ1-3
CDR3: CASTREGNTIYF
DNA: TGTGCCAGCACCCGGGAGGGAAACACCATATATTTT

size: -
D: -
V: TRBV3-1/TRBV3-2
J: TRBJ2-7
CDR3: CASSQGSNYEQYF
DNA: TGTGCCAGCAGCCAAGGGAGCAACTACGAGCAGTACTTC

size: -
D: -
V: TRBV18
J: TRBJ2-1
CDR3: CASSPPGYYEQFF
DNA: TGTGCCAGCTCACCACCAGGGTATTATGAGCAGTTCTTC

size: -
D: TRBD1
V: TRBV6-5
J: TRBJ1-2
CDR3: CASRRTGAYGYTF
DNA: TGTGCCAGCAGGAGGACAGGGGCCTATGGCTACACCTTC

size: -
D: -
V: TRBV2
J: TRBJ1-5
CDR3: CASSGWGGGNQPQHF
DNA: TGTGCCAGCAGTGGTTGGGGCGGAGGCAATCAGCCCCAGCATTTT

size: -
D: TRBD1
V: TRBV7-2
J: TRBJ1-1
CDR3: CASSPDRVNTEAFF
DNA: TGTGCCAGCAGCCCGGACAGGGTGAACACTGAAGCTTTCTTT

size: -
D: -
V: TRBV29-1
J: TRBJ1-4
CDR3: CSVGVSPKEDEKLFF
DNA: TGCAGCGTCGGTGTCTCCCCAAAGGAAGATGAAAAACTGTTTTTT

size: -
D: -
V: TRBV28
J: TRBJ1-6
CDR3: CASSPSRGSPLHF
DNA: TGTGCCAGCAGTCCCTCCAGAGGTTCACCCCTCCACTTT

size: -
D: -
V: TRBV11-2
J: TRBJ2-7
CDR3: CASSFRDGSSYEQYF
DNA: TGTGCCAGCAGCTTCCGGGACGGAAGCTCCTACGAGCAGTACTTC

size: once
D: -
V: TRBV6-2/TRBV6-3
J: TRBJ2-7
CDR3: CASSYEQYYEQYF
DNA: TGTGCCAGCAGTTATGAACAATACTACGAGCAGTACTTC

size: -
D: TRBD1
V: TRBV7-2
J: TRBJ2-1
CDR3: CASSRRDRVIYNEQFF
DNA: TGTGCCAGCAGCCGGAGGGACAGGGTCATCTACAATGAGCAGTTCTTC

size: -
D: -
V: TRBV18
J: TRBJ1-1
CDR3: CASSPRRDADTEAFF
DNA: TGTGCCAGCTCACCTCGAAGGGATGCGGACACTGAAGCTTTCTTT

size: -
D: -
V: TRBV28
J: TRBJ2-7
CDR3: CASGRIGGGSYEQYF
DNA: TGTGCCAGCGGTCGAATTGGAGGCGGATCCTACGAGCAGTACTTC

size: once
D: TRBD2
V: TRBV5-1
J: TRBJ2-7
CDR3: CASSLAGGNAYEQYF
DNA: TGCGCCAGCAGCTTGGCCGGGGGGAATGCCTACGAGCAGTACTTC

size: -
D: TRBD2
V: TRBV4-1
J: TRBJ2-1
CDR3: CASSPYVIAGNNEQFF
DNA: TGCGCCAGCAGCCCCTATGTGATAGCGGGGAACAATGAGCAGTTCTTC

size: -
D: -
V: TRBV4-1
J: TRBJ1-4
CDR3: CASSQIGTTNEKLFF
DNA: TGCGCCAGCAGCCAAATCGGGACGACTAATGAAAAACTGTTTTTT

size: -
D: -
V: TRBV19
J: TRBJ1-3
CDR3: CASSRQGNTIYF
DNA: TGTGCCAGTAGCCGACAGGGAAACACCATATATTTT

size: -
D: -
V: TRBV7-2
J: TRBJ1-1
CDR3: CASSLTGRNTEAFF
DNA: TGTGCCAGCAGCTTAACGGGGAGGAACACTGAAGCTTTCTTT

size: -
D: TRBD2
V: TRBV7-2
J: TRBJ2-5
CDR3: CASSLGLLAGVAETQYF
DNA: TGTGCCAGCAGCTTAGGACTACTAGCGGGAGTAGCTGAGACCCAGTACTTC

size: -
D: -
V: TRBV11-2
J: TRBJ2-2
CDR3: CASSLAGLNTGELFF
DNA: TGTGCCAGCAGCTTAGCGGGACTGAACACCGGGGAGCTGTTTTTT

size: -
D: -
V: TRBV28
J: TRBJ1-1
CDR3: CASSLYFGGPFGNTEAFF
DNA: TGTGCCAGCAGTTTATATTTCGGGGGACCTTTCGGGAACACTGAAGCTTTCTTT

size: -
D: -
V: TRBV20-1
J: TRBJ2-1
CDR3: CSAIPRNEQFF
DNA: TGCAGTGCTATACCCAGAAATGAGCAGTTCTTC

size: -
D: -
V: TRBV4-1
J: TRBJ2-1
CDR3: CASSQGSRGYVSEQFF
DNA: TGCGCCAGCAGCCAAGGATCTAGAGGTTACGTAAGTGAGCAGTTCTTC

size: -
D: -
V: TRBV5-1
J: TRBJ2-1
CDR3: CASSLVPNEQFF
DNA: TGCGCCAGCAGCTTGGTCCCAAATGAGCAGTTCTTC

size: -
D: TRBD2
V: TRBV4-2
J: TRBJ2-7
CDR3: CASRGWREEDEQYF
DNA: TGTGCTTCCCGGGGGTGGCGGGAGGAGGACGAGCAGTACTTC

size: -
D: TRBD1
V: TRBV28
J: TRBJ2-7
CDR3: CASSGGPKPGQGFHEQYF
DNA: TGTGCCAGCAGCGGGGGCCCTAAACCGGGACAGGGTTTCCACGAGCAGTACTTC

size: -
D: -
V: TRBV15
J: TRBJ2-7
CDR3: CATRAALLSYEQYF
DNA: TGTGCCACCAGAGCAGCTCTCCTCTCCTACGAGCAGTACTTC

size: -
D: -
V: TRBV5-1
J: TRBJ2-2
CDR3: CASSLPRATGELFF
DNA: TGCGCCAGCAGCTTGCCCAGGGCCACCGGGGAGCTGTTTTTT

size: -
D: TRBD1
V: TRBV7-9
J: TRBJ2-6
CDR3: CASRPGQVSSGANVLTF
DNA: TGTGCCAGCAGACCCGGACAGGTAAGCTCTGGGGCCAACGTCCTGACTTTC

size: -
D: TRBD2
V: TRBV28
J: TRBJ2-7
CDR3: CASSPPRGWASGTLWEQYF
DNA: TGTGCCAGCAGTCCGCCTCGCGGATGGGCTAGCGGGACCCTCTGGGAGCAGTACTTC

size: -
D: TRBD1
V: TRBV27
J: TRBJ2-2
CDR3: CASRRGPNTGELFF
DNA: TGTGCCAGCAGGAGGGGGCCCAACACCGGGGAGCTGTTTTTT

size: -
D: -
V: TRBV28
J: TRBJ1-5
CDR3: CASLGGGYQPQHF
DNA: TGTGCCAGCTTGGGGGGGGGATATCAGCCCCAGCATTTT

size: -
D: -
V: TRBV30
J: TRBJ2-5
CDR3: CAWSQTREETQYF
DNA: TGTGCCTGGTCCCAGACGAGGGAAGAGACCCAGTACTTC

size: few
D: -
V: TRBV20-1
J: TRBJ2-6
CDR3: CSASYGANVLTF
DNA: TGCAGTGCTAGTTATGGGGCCAACGTCCTGACTTTC

size: -
D: TRBD2
V: TRBV2
J: TRBJ2-1
CDR3: CASTGTTLAGGPTLGYNEQFF
DNA: TGTGCCAGCACCGGAACTACGTTGGCGGGAGGGCCCACTCTTGGCTACAATGAGCAGTTCTTC

size: few
D: -
V: TRBV10-3
J: TRBJ2-1
CDR3: CAISGLSGSEQFF
DNA: TGTGCCATCAGTGGCCTTAGCGGATCAGAGCAGTTCTTC

size: -
D: TRBD1
V: TRBV4-1
J: TRBJ1-5
CDR3: CASSQNTLKGSGTGSNQPQHF
DNA: TGCGCCAGCAGCCAGAACACCCTCAAGGGAAGTGGGACAGGGAGCAATCAGCCCCAGCATTTT

size: once
D: TRBD2
V: TRBV6-2/TRBV6-3
J: TRBJ2-3
CDR3: CASSYSMGTSGRHTQYF
DNA: TGTGCCAGCAGTTACTCGATGGGGACTAGCGGGAGACATACGCAGTATTTT

size: -
D: -
V: TRBV30
J: TRBJ1-3
CDR3: CAWSRQSRNTIYF
DNA: TGTGCCTGGAGTAGGCAGTCGAGAAACACCATATATTTT

size: -
D: TRBD1
V: TRBV5-1
J: TRBJ2-7
CDR3: CASSLAQGAYEQYF
DNA: TGCGCCAGCAGCTTGGCCCAGGGGGCCTACGAGCAGTACTTC

size: -
D: -
V: TRBV6-1
J: TRBJ1-3
CDR3: CASSEVRWPSGNTIYF
DNA: TGTGCCAGCAGTGAAGTCAGGTGGCCCTCTGGAAACACCATATATTTT

size: -
D: TRBD1
V: TRBV7-8
J: TRBJ2-7
CDR3: CASSADRGYEQYF
DNA: TGTGCCAGCAGCGCGGACAGGGGATACGAGCAGTACTTC

size: once
D: TRBD1
V: TRBV19
J: TRBJ2-1
CDR3: CASSTGVRSPGQGGLEQFF
DNA: TGTGCCAGTAGTACGGGTGTAAGATCCCCGGGACAGGGGGGGCTTGAGCAGTTCTTC

size: -
D: TRBD2
V: TRBV4-2
J: TRBJ2-3
CDR3: CASRKTSGSSDTQYF
DNA: TGTGCCAGCAGGAAAACTAGCGGGAGCTCAGATACGCAGTATTTT

size: -
D: TRBD1
V: TRBV7-9
J: TRBJ1-4
CDR3: CASSENRGGGEKLFF
DNA: TGTGCCAGCAGCGAAAACAGGGGGGGAGGGGAAAAACTGTTTTTT

size: -
D: -
V: TRBV7-8
J: TRBJ1-4
CDR3: CASSPTRSGGRTNEKLFF
DNA: TGTGCCAGCAGCCCTACCCGGTCGGGGGGAAGGACTAATGAAAAACTGTTTTTT

size: -
D: -
V: TRBV28
J: TRBJ2-3
CDR3: CASRLLDPDTQYF
DNA: TGTGCCAGCAGGTTGTTGGACCCAGATACGCAGTATTTT

size: -
D: TRBD1
V: TRBV28
J: TRBJ1-4
CDR3: CASSLHRGGNEKLFF
DNA: TGTGCCAGCAGTCTCCACAGGGGGGGGAATGAAAAACTGTTTTTT

size: once
D: -
V: TRBV2
J: TRBJ2-6
CDR3: CASSPDGSSGANVLTF
DNA: TGTGCCAGCAGCCCGGACGGCAGCTCTGGGGCCAACGTCCTGACTTTC